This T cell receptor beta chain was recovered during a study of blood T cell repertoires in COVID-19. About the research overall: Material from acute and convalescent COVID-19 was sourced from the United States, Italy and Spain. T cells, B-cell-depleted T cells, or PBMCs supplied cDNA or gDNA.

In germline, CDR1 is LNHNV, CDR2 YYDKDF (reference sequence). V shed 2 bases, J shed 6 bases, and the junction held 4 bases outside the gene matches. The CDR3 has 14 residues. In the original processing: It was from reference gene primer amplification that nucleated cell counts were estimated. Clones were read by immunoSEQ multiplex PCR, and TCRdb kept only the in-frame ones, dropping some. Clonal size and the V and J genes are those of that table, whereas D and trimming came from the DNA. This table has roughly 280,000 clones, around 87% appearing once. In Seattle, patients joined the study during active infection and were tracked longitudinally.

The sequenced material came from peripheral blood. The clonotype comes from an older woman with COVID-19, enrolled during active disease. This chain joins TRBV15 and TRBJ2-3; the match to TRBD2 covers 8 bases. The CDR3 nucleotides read TGTGCCACCAGCAGACTAGCGGGTCGGGATACGCAGTATTTT. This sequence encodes CATSRLAGRDTQYF.